This record looks at one T cell receptor beta chain sequence and its context. Its antigen is not identified. V lost 2 bases and J lost 4, with 12 bases in between. This CDR3 is built from 14 residues. Germline lookup yields CDR1 SGHNT and CDR2 YYREEE (reference sequence). Excluded were patients having autoimmune disease history or systemic immunosuppression. This specimen comes from a study of OX40 agonist ivuxolimab in advanced cancers. Turning to the study itself: Three patients showed partial responses: one hepatocellular carcinoma and two cutaneous melanoma cases. Findings of the study overall: Both CD4+ and CD8+ T cell populations in blood had undergone clonal expansion by week 6 at 0.1 to 3.0 mg/kg.

Using immunoSEQ multiplex PCR, the repertoire was profiled, and TCRdb retains in-frame clones only, with some absent. The sample holds approximately 49,000 clones, less than 85% seen once. V is TRBV5-4 and J is TRBJ1-1; TRBD1 is a possible D gene (6 bases). This TCR came from an adult with an advanced solid tumor such as melanoma, head and neck, liver or kidney cancer. The sample was CD4+ or CD8+ T cells sorted from blood, taken in a trial of the OX40 agonist ivuxolimab. The CDR3 here is CASSLGGRFTEAFF. The CDR3 nucleotides are TGTGCCAGCAGCTTAGGGGGAAGGTTCACTGAAGCTTTCTTT.